This paragraph reports one TCR beta chain. It has no known antigen specificity. Base qualities are missing; no much larger clone stands one base away. The immunoSEQ Assay, a bias-controlled multiplex PCR, was used to amplify TCRbeta CDR3 regions from genomic DNA. Per the original workflow: The number of nucleated cells in each sample was estimated by amplification of reference gene primers within the assay. To quantify the absolute abundance of each unique TCRbeta CDR3 rearrangement, sequence reads were collapsed and filtered. For each sample, productive Simpson clonality was calculated as the square root of Simpson's diversity index across productive rearrangements. TCRdb carries this immuneACCESS record with in-frame sequences only. Its versions omit some clonotypes, under half of them owing to an unresolved V gene in the studies checked, with the rest unexplained. Clone size and the V and J calls come from that table; the DNA yielded D and trimming. The sample table lists around 15,000 clones, about 89% of them with a count of one. The ten largest clones capture about 9.3% of the sample.

The source of the sample is a study of blood T cell repertoires in COVID-19 (dated by TCRdb to between 2020 and 2021). At the level of the whole study: The collaborator samples originated in the United States, Italy and Spain and spanned the acute and convalescent phases of COVID-19. The repertoires were made available in a free public database intended to serve as a resource for research on the immune response to SARS-CoV-2. Where available, HLA class I and class II types were taken from metadata supplied by the sample provider and were not determined by assay-based typing. The samples were drawn from two sources: the first 160 participants of the ongoing ImmuneRACE study, and 1,000 to 1,500 subjects contributed by 6 global collaborators. A de-identified subject ID, COVID-19 status, age in years and sex were almost always included in the sample metadata. The material from the prospective study consisted of cDNA or gDNA derived from T cells, B-cell-depleted T cells, or PBMCs. Subjects who had been exposed to COVID-19, were actively infected with it, or had recovered from it provided the deeply sampled blood TCRbeta repertoires that made up the dataset.

Whole blood was collected in K2EDTA tubes by collaborating institutions according to the institutions' own protocols. Collaborator samples were shipped for TCRbeta analysis as frozen whole blood, isolated PBMCs, or DNA extracted from either sample type. V ends up 5 bases short and J 2 bases short, with an unmatched junction base count of 9. Reading the germline V gene gives CDR1 MNHEY and CDR2 SVGEGT. The CDR3 starts with the cysteine, ends with the phenylalanine, and has 17 residues. The only DNA kept is the CDR3, 51 bases in frame from the first base. The research as a whole found: Clinical and demographic metadata were provided uncurated, with the amount varying by source and participant.

Sequencing input: peripheral blood. This receptor was identified in a man at least 80 years old with acute or convalescent COVID-19. The rearrangement joined TRBV6-2 or TRBV6-3 to TRBJ2-7; TRBD2 fits 13 bases in the junction. The bases are TGTGCCAGCAGTCGTGGGACTAGCGGGACCGGTGCCTACGAGCAGTACTTC. This sequence encodes CASSRGTSGTGAYEQYF.